The entry below gives a single T cell receptor (beta chain) sequence along with its context. Its binding antigen is unknown. Within one base of it there is no much larger clone, and no base qualities were kept. Using the deep immunoSEQ assay, TCR CDR3 regions were amplified from genomic DNA by multiplex PCR. Genomic DNA extracted from each cell subset was distributed evenly over all wells of several immunoSEQ 96-well plates, and each plate served as one replicate. For sorted subsets, 200 ng of genomic DNA, equivalent to some 30,000 T cell genomes, went into each replicate PCR. Purified libraries were quantified with a Qubit 3.0 fluorometer, sized on a Bioanalyzer 2100, and re-quantified with the KAPA Library Quantification kit. Every immunoSEQ 96-well plate was sequenced on a dedicated single-read 150-cycle Illumina NextSeq 550 flow cell. From the authors' description of their analysis: Because the immunoSEQ output held only junctional sequences and lacked quality scores, the filtering could not match the filtering applied to full-length reads. To assign V/J genes and CDR3, sequences were annotated against IMGT germline references using PyIR, a Python wrapper for IgBLAST v1.9. Reads with weak V/J assignments (E-value above 1e-6), missing CDR3, stop codons, out-of-frame junctions, or ambiguous translated residues were removed. V3J clonotypes were defined as sequences sharing the same inferred V gene, J gene, and CDR3 amino acid sequence. To compute the percentage overlap between repertoires, the number of shared unique clonotypes was divided by the size of the smaller repertoire. Richness of each repertoire was evaluated using RTK rarefaction, the Chao1 estimator, and Recon v2.1 estimates of unobserved clonotypes. For all TCRbeta clonotypes obtained by the gDNA method from a few donors, generation probabilities were computed with OLGA. TCRdb carries this immuneACCESS record with in-frame sequences only. Its versions omit some clonotypes, under half of them owing to an unresolved V gene in the studies checked, with the rest unexplained. V and J calls and clone size are given by that table; D and trimming were obtained from the DNA. The sample table holds approximately 95,000 clones, of which about 68% were seen once. The leading ten clones occupy roughly 43% of the sample.

The junction carries 19 bases between V and J, which are trimmed by 4 bases and 12 bases respectively. The CDR3 runs 14 residues from the cysteine to the phenylalanine. Only the CDR3 DNA stays, 42 bases, in frame from base 1. CDR1 and CDR2, looked up from the germline V gene (reference sequence), are LNHDA and SQIVND. This entry belongs to a study of shared clonotypes between healthy human individuals (dated by TCRdb to 2020 to 2021). For the study in its entirety: A few men and two women, aged 18 to 49 years, made up the cohort. For each donor, three plates each were used for CD4 naive and CD4 memory, two plates were used for CD8 naive, and one plate was used for CD8 memory. To estimate repertoire size and how much clonotype sharing occurs between individuals, the study deeply sequenced the blood TCR repertoires of five healthy adults. To increase sequencing depth and limit assay-specific biases, different laboratories used diverse techniques to prepare libraries and sequence TCR repertoires. Between about 0.8 and 9 billion PBMCs per donor were obtained by leukapheresis.

Broader findings and caveats from the paper: Roughly 5.2% of naive CD4, 3.5% of naive CD8, approximately 2.2% of memory CD4, and around 0.42% of memory CD8 clonotypes were shared across a few donors. Pairwise subsampling indicated that sequencing depth was expected to affect the degree of clonotype sharing among donors. Larger estimated clonotype richness was generally found for naive subsets than for memory subsets. Sampling was limited to blood, and TCR repertoires in tissue likely differ from TCR repertoires in blood. Because the study included a small number of donors, the genetic and exposure-history diversity represented was limited. Compared with non-shared clonotypes, clonotypes shared by all four sorted-subset donors had higher generation probabilities. Rarefaction of sorted-subset datasets indicated incomplete sequencing despite the large sequencing depth.

The donors were healthy, HIV-negative adults who had no recently reported acute infections or vaccinations. All donors were Caucasian adults living in Nashville, Tennessee, USA. CD8 memory samples were composed of magnetically selected CD45RO+ cells combined with CCR7-negative CD45RA+ effector memory (TemRA) cells. After blood collection by leukapheresis, PBMCs were isolated using Ficoll-Histopaque density gradient centrifugation and then cryopreserved in the vapor phase of liquid nitrogen. Analytical flow cytometry was used to check the purity and quantity of each magnetically sorted T cell population. From each sorted fraction, genomic DNA was isolated and quantified by UV absorbance on a Nanodrop 2000c.

The sequenced sample was memory CD8+ T cells sorted from blood. What the cell subset or site label conveys for this sample: CD45RO+ cells pooled with CCR7-negative TemRA cells. The origin of this receptor is a man between 25 and 39 years old in good health. The chain links TRBV19 with TRBJ2-1; a tentative D match to TRBD1 spans 6 bases. The DNA sequence follows: TGTGCCAGTAGTAGGGACAAGAAGACTCGTCCGCAGTTCTTC. Its protein reads: CASSRDKKTRPQFF. Reference TRBV19 and TRBJ2-1 genes cover what lies past the CDR3, so the full variable domain is DGGITQSPKYLFRKEGQNVTLSCEQNLNHDAMYWYRQDPGQGLRLIYYSQIVNDFQKGDIAEGYSVSREKKESFPLTVTSAQKNPTAFYLCASSRDKKTRPQFFGPGTRLTVL.